The 28 T cell receptor beta chains below all came from one sample that was sequenced in a study of early T cells in non-severe SARS-CoV-2 infection. TCRdb recomputed calls from the 5' RACE reads with MiXCR, one row per CDR3 protein. The sample has approximately 99,000 distinct CDR3 sequences, around 10% seen once; the top ten hold around 3%. Source material: whole blood. These receptor sequences come from an adult who was a healthcare worker with PCR-confirmed SARS-CoV-2 infection or an uninfected control (not recorded which).

This chain connects TRBV20-1 to TRBJ1-5; D uncertain. Germline lookup yields CDR1 DFQATT and CDR2 SNEGSKA (reference sequence). CDR3 length: 16 residues. Trimming left V 0 bases short and J 0 bases short, with 12 bases between. The CDR3 DNA reads as TGCAGTGCTAGAGATTATAACAGAGCTAGCAATCAGCCCCAGCATTTT. Translated, it gives CSARDYNRASNQPQHF.

This clonotype has a handful of counts. The rearrangement joins TRBV10-2 to TRBJ2-5, with 10 bases lining up with TRBD2. CDR1 WSHSY and CDR2 SAAADI come from the germline V gene. This CDR3 is 13 amino acids long. V lost 6 bases to trimming and J lost 5 bases; unmatched junction nucleotides: 3. The DNA for the CDR3 is TGCGCCAGCAGAGTAGCGGGAGGTGAGACCCAGTACTTC. Translation: CASRVAGGETQYF.

This clonotype turned up a few times. The chain joins TRBV6-1 to TRBJ2-1, with a possible D match to TRBD2 (5 bases). Germline V lookup: CDR1 MNHNS, CDR2 SASEGT. V lost 5 bases, J lost 7 bases, and 12 bases lay in between. The CDR3 sequence is 13 residues long. DNA for the CDR3: TGTGCCAGCAGTAGACGACGAGGGAATGAGCAGTTCTTC. Translating it yields CASSRRRGNEQFF.

In this sample, this clonotype turned up a few times. The chain recombines TRBV2 with TRBJ2-5; D not resolved. Germline V lookup: CDR1 SNHLY, CDR2 FYNNEI. The CDR3 loop spans 12 amino acids. Trimming took 7 bases from V and 0 from J, leaving 6 bases between them. CDR3 nucleotide sequence: TGTGCCAGCAAGGCTTACCAAGAGACCCAGTACTTC. It specifies CASKAYQETQYF.

The genes are TRBV9 and TRBJ1-6; D is undetermined. Germline CDR1 reads SGDLS; CDR2 reads YYNGEE. The CDR3 covers 17 residues. The V gene lost 4 bases and the J gene lost 0 bases, with 14 bases spanning the gap. Here the CDR3 reads CASSSTTGSSYNSPLHF. CDR3 nucleotide sequence: TGTGCCAGCAGCTCCACCACCGGTAGCTCCTATAATTCACCCCTCCACTTT.

This clonotype was counted between two and nine times. This chain uses TRBV27 with TRBJ2-3; D ambiguous. CDR1 is MNHEY and CDR2 is SMNVEV in the germline V gene (reference sequence). The CDR3 totals 15 residues. Trimming left V 6 bases short and J 1 base short, with 14 bases between. CDR3 region: CASSPRWDGTDTQYF. CDR3 bases: TGTGCCAGCAGCCCTAGGTGGGATGGCACAGATACGCAGTATTTT.

This clonotype was picked up a small number of times. The chain employs TRBV5-4 and TRBJ2-1; TRBD2 might be the D (5 bases). V was cut by 4 bases and J by 1 base, with 18 bases left in between. The germline CDR1 and CDR2 sequences are SGHNT and YYREEE (reference sequence). CDR3 size: 17 residues. The CDR3 DNA follows: TGTGCCAGCAGCCCCGGGGTTCTTGGTGGGTCCTACAATGAGCAGTTCTTC. It is translated as CASSPGVLGGSYNEQFF. The full variable domain, completed using reference TRBV5-4 and TRBJ2-1, is ETGVTQSPTHLIKTRGQQVTLRCSSQSGHNTVSWYQQALGQGPQFIFQYYREEENGRGNFPPRFSGLQFPNYSSELNVNALELDDSALYLCASSPGVLGGSYNEQFFGPGTRLTVL.

Many counts were recorded for this clonotype. This chain links TRBV7-2 with TRBJ1-2; D not certain. Trimming cost V 1 base and J 3 bases, with 12 bases left between them. CDR3 length equals 15 residues. CDR1 is SGHTA and CDR2 is FQGNSA in the germline V gene. CDR3 in amino acids: CASSLGQVGDYGYTF. CDR3 nucleotide sequence: TGTGCCAGCAGCTTAGGGCAGGTCGGGGACTATGGCTACACCTTC.

In nucleotides, the CDR3 is TGTGCCACCAGTGATCAACAGGGACTGGAGCAGTTCTTC. Protein sequence: CATSDQQGLEQFF. The genes are TRBV24-1 and TRBJ2-1; D tentatively reads TRBD1 or TRBD2 (6 bases each). Trimming pared 3 bases from V and 10 bases from J, leaving 12 bases between. Germline CDR1 KGHDR, CDR2 SFDVKD. The CDR3 is made up of 13 amino acids.

This clonotype was recorded many times. The V and J genes are TRBV11-2 and TRBJ2-3; no reliable D call. This CDR3 comprises 14 residues. The V end lost 4 bases, the J end lost 2 bases, and 10 bases lay between the germline ends. Germline loops: CDR1 SGHAT, CDR2 FQNNGV. The DNA for the CDR3 is TGTGCCAGCAGCTCCCGATTGATCACAGATACGCAGTATTTT. Its translation is CASSSRLITDTQYF.

CDR3 bases: TGTGCCAGCAGCCGATATACCTCTCCGGGACAGGGGGGATACGAGCAGTACTTC. Its translation is CASSRYTSPGQGGYEQYF. V and J are TRBV7-9 and TRBJ2-7; TRBD1 aligns across 11 bases. CDR1 is SEHNR, CDR2 FQNEAQ, per germline (reference sequence). V trimming: 5 bases; J trimming: 4 bases; junction bases outside the gene matches: 16. CDR3 length: 18 residues.

The rearrangement joins TRBV7-9 to TRBJ2-1, with TRBD2 matching over 13 bases. V lost 4 bases, J lost 8 bases, and 8 bases stayed unmatched. Germline V gene data show CDR1 as SEHNR and CDR2 as FQNEAQ (reference sequence). This CDR3 has 16 amino acids. The CDR3 region is CASSSRTSGSFYEQFF. The DNA of the CDR3 is TGTGCCAGCAGCTCTAGGACTAGCGGGAGTTTCTATGAGCAGTTCTTC.

The chain recombines TRBV19 with TRBJ2-7; 9 nucleotides match TRBD1. Germline V CDR1 and CDR2: LNHDA, SQIVND (reference sequence). This CDR3 comprises 17 residues. V was pared by 5 bases and J by 5 bases, with 16 bases of the junction left unmatched. This chain's CDR3 is CASSSPGQGYPLDEQYF. As DNA, the CDR3 is TGTGCCAGTAGTTCACCGGGACAGGGTTACCCCCTGGACGAGCAGTACTTC. Together with reference TRBV19 and TRBJ2-7, the CDR3 gives the full variable domain: DGGITQSPKYLFRKEGQNVTLSCEQNLNHDAMYWYRQDPGQGLRLIYYSQIVNDFQKGDIAEGYSVSREKKESFPLTVTSAQKNPTAFYLCASSSPGQGYPLDEQYFGPGTRLTVT.

The chain has TRBV19 and TRBJ2-7, with D perhaps given as TRBD1 or TRBD2 (5 bases each). Per the germline V gene, CDR1 is LNHDA and CDR2 is SQIVND (reference sequence). This CDR3 has 14 residues. V was pared by 6 bases and J by 4 bases, with 16 bases between. DNA for the CDR3: TGTGCCAGTAGGCCCGGGGACCCTTCATACGAGCAGTACTTC. This encodes CASRPGDPSYEQYF.

This clonotype was picked up many times. The chain is built from TRBV7-6 and TRBJ1-2, with 8 nucleotides matching TRBD1. This CDR3 spans 16 amino acids. CDR1 SGHVS and CDR2 FNYEAQ come from the germline V gene. V gave up 4 bases and J gave up 2 bases; unmatched junction bases: 9. Here the CDR3 DNA reads TGTGCCAGCAGCTCCGGCCCAGGGACAGGAAACTATGGCTACACCTTC. It specifies CASSSGPGTGNYGYTF.

This clonotype has a handful of counts. The chain employs TRBV9 and TRBJ2-1; weak D call: TRBD2 (6 bases). CDR3 length: 15 residues. Trimming removed 4 bases from V and 4 bases from J, with 15 bases in between. Per the germline V gene, CDR1 is SGDLS and CDR2 is YYNGEE. In DNA, the CDR3 is TGTGCCAGCAGCCTTGGCTCGGGAGAATACAATGAGCAGTTCTTC. The encoded protein is CASSLGSGEYNEQFF.

The chain carries TRBV28 and TRBJ1-1; D unresolved. V was cut by 6 bases and J by 1 base, with 18 bases left in between. Germline values: CDR1 MDHEN, CDR2 SYDVKM. There are 16 residues in the CDR3. The chain's CDR3 is CASSLAGRRTNTEAFF. CDR3 DNA sequence: TGTGCCAGCAGCCTCGCAGGTAGGCGGACGAACACTGAAGCTTTCTTT.

J is TRBJ2-1 and V is TRBV29-1; 9 bases fit TRBD2. Germline assignment: CDR1 SQVTM and CDR2 ANQGSEA. This CDR3 contains 13 residues. The J segment lost 10 bases and the V segment lost 7 bases, leaving 11 bases of the junction unmatched. CDR3 sequence (DNA): TGCAGCGGGGGGACTAGCCCCTTAGAGGAGCAGTTCTTC. Translated, it gives CSGGTSPLEEQFF.

This clonotype was observed a single time. The rearrangement uses TRBV11-3 and TRBJ2-1; 8 bases map to TRBD2. The CDR3 length is 15 residues. V was pared by 1 base and J by 3 bases, with 2 bases of the junction left unmatched. From germline, CDR1 is SGHNT and CDR2 YENEEA. This CDR3 is CASSLGSGGYNEQFF. For the CDR3, the DNA is TGTGCCAGCAGCTTAGGAAGCGGGGGCTACAATGAGCAGTTCTTC.

Ten or more counts support this clonotype. J is TRBJ2-3 and V is TRBV10-3, with 10 bases lining up with TRBD2. The germline V gene encodes CDR1 ENHRY and CDR2 SYGVKD. The V and J ends lost 10 bases and 6 bases, in that order; junction bases with no gene match: 7. The CDR3 runs to 13 residues. The DNA for the CDR3 is TGTGCCACCAAGCGGGAGGGCCTCGATACGCAGTATTTT. Residues: CATKREGLDTQYF.

This sequence joins TRBV20-1 and TRBJ1-4, with D possibly TRBD1 on 5 matching bases. Germline V CDR1 and CDR2: DFQATT, SNEGSKA (reference sequence). Deletions cut 0 bases from V and 7 bases from J, with 12 bases between. The CDR3 consists of 14 residues. CDR3 residues: CSAREAGDLEKLFF. CDR3 coding DNA: TGCAGTGCTAGAGAAGCCGGGGACCTTGAAAAACTGTTTTTT.

The rearrangement links TRBV20-1 to TRBJ2-7; 8 bases are shared with TRBD2. This CDR3 spans 14 amino acids. Germline assignment: CDR1 DFQATT and CDR2 SNEGSKA (reference sequence). V dropped 6 bases and J dropped 7; count of bases not matched to a gene: 14. The CDR3 sequence is CSAIGSGGRREQYF. CDR3 DNA: TGCAGTGCAATCGGTTCGGGGGGGCGAAGGGAGCAGTACTTC.

This clonotype has a count of ten or more. The chain links TRBV7-6 to TRBJ2-5, with 7 bases that match TRBD1. The V gene's germline CDR1 is SGHVS and CDR2 FNYEAQ. V shed 5 bases and J 4 bases; nucleotides not matched to a gene: 10. The CDR3 contains 15 residues. Here the CDR3 DNA reads TGTGCCAGCAGCCGGAGTCAGGGGGTAGGAGAGACCCAGTACTTC. Protein product: CASSRSQGVGETQYF.

This clonotype was detected a few times. The CDR3 DNA follows: TGTGCCAGCAGCTCTGACAGGGGGAACACTGAAGCTTTCTTT. Translation gives CASSSDRGNTEAFF. The chain links TRBV7-3 to TRBJ1-1, with 8 bases lining up with TRBD1. This CDR3 comprises 14 residues. The germline gives CDR1 SGHTA, CDR2 FQGTGA. The V segment lost 4 bases and the J segment 1 base; nucleotides outside the gene matches: 2.

The chain is built from TRBV20-1 and TRBJ1-2, with TRBD1 identical over 8 bases. The V and J ends lost 3 bases and 8 bases, in that order; junction bases with no gene match: 17. There are 16 residues in the CDR3. CDR1 and CDR2 (germline): DFQATT, SNEGSKA (reference sequence). The CDR3 nucleotides are TGCAGTGCTAGGGTAATATACCGCGGACAGGGTGAAGGCTACACCTTC. Protein sequence: CSARVIYRGQGEGYTF.

The table lists this clonotype with many counts. The chain uses TRBV20-1 and TRBJ1-1; a possible D gene is TRBD1 (5 bases). Germline lookup yields CDR1 DFQATT and CDR2 SNEGSKA (reference sequence). Trimming pared 0 bases from V and 8 bases from J, leaving 13 bases between. This CDR3 has 13 residues. The CDR3 sequence: CSARDEGKAEAFF. For the CDR3, the DNA is TGCAGTGCTAGAGATGAGGGGAAGGCAGAAGCTTTCTTT.

This clonotype has ten or more counts. The V call is TRBV2, the J call TRBJ2-3; a possible D gene is TRBD2 (5 bases). Deletions cut 6 bases from V and 6 bases from J, with 13 bases between. CDR1 SNHLY and CDR2 FYNNEI come from the germline V gene. The CDR3 length is 13 residues. CDR3 nucleotides: TGTGCCAGCAGCCTCGCGCCGGGGGATACGCAGTATTTT. This encodes CASSLAPGDTQYF.

The genes are TRBV9 and TRBJ1-5; TRBD1 matches at 7 bases. With V trimmed by 5 bases and J by 3 bases, 5 bases remained unmatched. Looked up from germline, CDR1 is SGDLS and CDR2 is YYNGEE. This CDR3 region has 14 residues. In DNA form, the CDR3 reads TGTGCCAGCAGTAGGGGGCTGGACAATCAGCCCCAGCATTTT. The encoded protein is CASSRGLDNQPQHF.